These T cell receptor beta chains were read from a single sample in a study of T cell changes during pregnancy in multiple sclerosis. Clones were sequenced by immunoSEQ multiplex PCR, and TCRdb holds only the in-frame ones, with some missing. The data show fewer than 45,000 clones, over 85% seen once. The source material was CD4+ T cells from peripheral blood mononuclear cells, sampled in the first trimester of pregnancy. Receptors were obtained from a female donor with multiple sclerosis, enrolled in a pregnancy study. Each CDR3 is given with its conserved first and last residue.

TRBV14,TRBJ1-5,CASSHPDREDQPQHF
TRBV28,TRBJ2-7,CASSFNGGTPVYEQYF
TRBV19,TRBJ2-7,CASSPAAGYEQYF
TRBV19,TRBJ1-2,CASSSGQPNYGYTF
TRBV11-2,TRBJ2-2,CASSPQRQIGELFF
TRBV7-9,TRBJ2-7,CASSAAHRTPYEQYF
TRBV28,TRBJ1-1,CASSLQGYSEAFF
TRBV7-6,NA,CASSPQLAGVSYEQYF
TRBV5-8,TRBJ1-5,CASSLTKGANQPQHF
TRBV5-1,TRBJ1-2,CASSLYRDRGASNYGYTF
TRBV5-4,TRBJ2-7,CASSLGLTYEQYF
TRBV5-3,TRBJ1-1,CARSSPTGLTEAFF
TRBV19,TRBJ1-2,CATGDRVGGYTF
TRBV28,TRBJ1-2,CASSYSGYGYTF
TRBV5-1,TRBJ2-1,CASSVLSGRAYNEQFF
TRBV21-1,TRBJ1-1,CASSKARNTEAFF
TRBV9,TRBJ2-1,CASSVELAGRYNEQFF
TRBV19,TRBJ2-5,CASSRVAGAIQETQYF
TRBV19,TRBJ1-5,CASNNRGNQPQHF
TRBV29-1,TRBJ2-5,CSGAGGVETQYF
TRBV28,TRBJ2-7,CASSSNHRGRGYEQYF
TRBV14,TRBJ2-5,CASSHIGVGETQYF
TRBV6-5,TRBJ2-3,CASSRDLISGTQYF
TRBV19,TRBJ1-5,CASSIPTGGGGQPQHF
TRBV29-1,TRBJ2-5,CSVCVAGGDQETQYF
TRBV19,TRBJ2-7,CASSIVGQGWYEQYF
TRBV5-6,TRBJ2-7,CASSLAGHTYEQYF
TRBV7-2,TRBJ2-4,CASSLRGLAKNIQYF
TRBV30,TRBJ2-7,CAWSSLAGVPYEQYF
TRBV9,TRBJ2-5,CASSPTGQGRETQYF
TRBV5-8,TRBJ2-1,CASSWGSGLANNEQFF
TRBV6-1,TRBJ2-1,CASSVSIIGYNEQFF
TRBV11-2,TRBJ2-2,CASSLKQGATGELFF
TRBV5-1,TRBJ2-1,CASQPGVSGRANEQFF
TRBV11-2,TRBJ1-2,CASSLGTGTGGYTF
TRBV6-5,TRBJ1-5,CASRIDREGNQPQHF
TRBV7-3,TRBJ1-1,CASSLEGGGAEAFF
TRBV27,TRBJ2-1,CASSSLGGARSYNEQFF
TRBV28,TRBJ2-1,CASSPQTGAFNEQFF
TRBV5-4,TRBJ1-1,CASSPRGNTEAFF
TRBV28,TRBJ1-1,CASSPPGMVTEAFF
TRBV19,TRBJ1-1,CASRGRRSGTANTEAFF
TRBV7-2,TRBJ2-1,CASSPGRLSGNSYNEQFF
TRBV11-2,TRBJ2-7,CASSSTSGVSYEQYF
TRBV7-2,TRBJ2-5,CASSPSPAGVRETQYF
TRBV9,TRBJ2-4,CASSLGLAKNIQYF